In this sample, the clone carrying this T cell receptor beta chain turned up a few times. Its antigen remains unknown. This record belongs to a study of siplizumab effects on memory and regulatory T cells. Findings and caveats of the study: The naive T cell population seemed more diverse than memory cells and seemed a major contributor to the alloresponse. Confirmatory evidence of suppressive function in proliferating siplizumab-culture Tregs was not obtained. No more than a minor fraction of alloreactive clones could be traced back to unstimulated subsets.

Per-sample assaying covered 95,000 to 100,000 TCR templates. Assay: immunoSEQ multiplex PCR; the TCRdb copy retains only in-frame clones and omits some. The data show some 46,000 clones, 93% seen once. Germline CDR1 is MNHEY and CDR2 is SVGAGI. The CDR3 totals 14 residues. Trimming shortened V by 5 bases and J by 1 base, and 9 bases separated the two germline ends. V usage is TRBV6-5 and J usage is TRBJ1-5, with D hard to call. The sequenced sample consisted of CD8+ T cells sorted from blood. The receptor was isolated from a human donor in good health. CDR3 in DNA: TGTGCCAGCAGTAAACTAGGGAGCAATCAGCCCCAGCATTTT. Its translation is CASSKLGSNQPQHF.